This T cell receptor beta chain stems from a study of blood T cell repertoires in COVID-19 (dated by TCRdb to about 2020). As for the study more broadly: Samples from collaborators originated in the United States, Italy and Spain and spanned both the acute and convalescent phases of COVID-19. The prospective study material was composed of cDNA or gDNA derived from T cells, B-cell-depleted T cells, or PBMCs. Deeply sampled blood TCRbeta repertoires from subjects exposed to, actively infected with, or recovered from COVID-19 were included in the dataset. A freely available public database, intended as a resource for researchers studying the immune response to SARS-CoV-2, is where the repertoires were released. The samples were drawn from two sources: the first 160 participants of the ongoing ImmuneRACE study, and approximately 1,300 subjects contributed by 6 global collaborators. Sample metadata almost always included a de-identified subject ID, COVID-19 status, age in years and sex. Where available, HLA class I and class II types were obtained from metadata supplied by the sample provider rather than from assay-based typing. General findings and caveats noted by the study authors: How much clinical and demographic metadata was included differed by source and by participant, and the metadata was provided uncurated.

The collaborating institutions used their own protocols to collect whole blood in K2EDTA tubes. For TCRbeta analysis, collaborators shipped samples as frozen whole blood, isolated PBMCs, or DNA extracted from either of those sample types. TCRbeta CDR3 regions were amplified from genomic DNA by means of the immunoSEQ Assay, a bias-controlled multiplex PCR. Regarding the original processing steps: The number of nucleated cells in each sample was estimated from the amplification of reference gene primers within the assay. To quantify the absolute abundance of each unique TCRbeta CDR3 rearrangement, sequence reads were collapsed and filtered. For each sample, productive Simpson clonality was calculated by taking the square root of Simpson's diversity index across productive rearrangements. Held by TCRdb, this immuneACCESS table contains in-frame sequences only and omits some clones. Under half of the omission traces to an unresolved V gene where checked; the cause of the rest is unknown. From that table come the V and J calls and clone size; the DNA was used to work out D and trimming. Within this sample are about 360,000 clones, with roughly 77% of them counted one time only. The ten largest clones add up to about 1.2% of the sample.

As encoded in the germline V gene (reference sequence), CDR1 is SEHNR while CDR2 is FQNEAQ. Trimming costs V 6 bases and J 8 bases, and their ends lie 16 bases apart. Counted from cysteine to phenylalanine, this CDR3 has 13 amino acids. The retained sequence is limited to the CDR3, 39 bases, with the frame set at the first base. Comment on this clone: Its cognate antigen has yet to be identified. No base-level quality is on record; no much larger clone is a single base apart.

Source material: peripheral blood. The receptor's source is a human donor with acute or convalescent COVID-19. The donor label of this sample is uncertain. The V and J segments used are TRBV7-9 and TRBJ1-2, and possibly TRBD1, on 6 matching bases. The CDR3 protein sequence reads: CASRLQGIDGYTF. The nucleotides read TGTGCCAGCAGGTTACAGGGAATCGACGGCTACACCTTC.